This T cell receptor beta chain was found in a study of kidney transplant recipient with SARS-CoV-2 infection. This clonotype occurred many times. The CDR3 consists of 14 residues. The J segment lost 4 bases and the V segment lost 4 bases, leaving 5 bases of the junction unmatched. Germline CDR1 is MDHEN and CDR2 is SYDVKM. TCRdb reprocessed the reads with MiXCR, giving one entry per CDR3 protein. The data contain roughly 230,000 distinct CDR3 sequences, 25% to 30% of them singletons. The chain combines TRBV28 with TRBJ1-2; 8 nucleotides match TRBD1. The sample here was a blood sample, taken at baseline and between days 110 and 120 from a kidney transplant recipient. The origin of this receptor is a male patient in his thirties who had COVID-19 and was a kidney transplant recipient. Some of the T cells may derive from the graft donor. CDR3 sequence: CASSSQGAVYGYTF. The CDR3 nucleotides read TGTGCCAGCAGTTCCCAGGGGGCGGTCTATGGCTACACCTTC.